What follows are 30 T cell receptor beta chains derived from one specimen sequenced in a study of glioma-infiltrating T cells after dendritic cell vaccination. Only in-frame clones appear in the TCRdb table, and some are missing; sequencing was by immunoSEQ multiplex PCR. This table has about 50,000 clones, about 89% appearing once. Time point denoted: after dendritic cell vaccination, including at tumor progression/relapse. The sample here was blood, taken after dendritic cell vaccination. Receptors were obtained from a human donor with glioblastoma.

The chain employs TRBV9 and TRBJ2-6, with 11 bases lining up with TRBD2. The CDR3 extends over 20 amino acids. CDR1 SGDLS and CDR2 YYNGEE come from the germline V gene. With V trimmed by 3 bases and J by 1 base, 12 bases remained unmatched. This CDR3 is CASSGSYLLAGASGANVLTF. The DNA of the CDR3 is TGTGCCAGCAGCGGTAGTTATTTACTAGCGGGGGCATCTGGGGCCAACGTCCTGACTTTC.

The V call is TRBV2, the J call TRBJ1-1; TRBD1 aligns across 7 bases. Germline values: CDR1 SNHLY, CDR2 FYNNEI. This CDR3 has 13 amino acids. V shed 7 bases and J 0 bases; nucleotides not matched to a gene: 2. The CDR3 here is CASKGTVNTEAFF. CDR3 nucleotide sequence: TGTGCCAGCAAGGGGACAGTGAACACTGAAGCTTTCTTT.

This clone was recorded once. The J gene is TRBJ2-7, the V gene TRBV18, with D hard to call. V was clipped by 3 bases and J by 3 bases, with 3 bases between them. This CDR3 has 11 amino acids. The V gene's germline CDR1 is KGHSH and CDR2 LQKENI. The chain's CDR3 is CASSPHYEQYF. CDR3 in DNA: TGTGCCAGCTCACCCCACTACGAGCAGTACTTC.

The V and J genes are TRBV5-1 and TRBJ2-2; D might be TRBD2 (6 bases). Germline CDR1 is SGHRS and CDR2 is YFSETQ. The CDR3 is 15 residues long. Between the trimmed V and J ends, which lost 7 bases and 9 bases, there was a span of 22 bases. CDR3 DNA: TGCGCCAGCCACGTGGCCCCGCGGGAAGATCGGGAGCTGTTTTTT. Translated: CASHVAPREDRELFF.

V gene TRBV5-6 combines with J gene TRBJ2-7; weak D call: TRBD2 (7 bases). The V end was cut by 5 bases, the J end by 3 bases, with 15 bases between. Germline-derived CDR1 and CDR2 are SGHDT and YYEEEE. The CDR3 has 14 amino acids. The CDR3 DNA is TGTGCCAGCAGAGGGGGGGCGGTTGGCTACGAGCAGTACTTC. It encodes CASRGGAVGYEQYF.

The CDR3 is CAISGTDYEQYF. The CDR3 DNA reads TGTGCCATCAGTGGGACAGACTACGAGCAGTACTTC. The chain has TRBV10-3 and TRBJ2-7; perhaps TRBD1 as D (6 bases). The CDR3 loop spans 12 amino acids. Germline values: CDR1 ENHRY, CDR2 SYGVKD. The V end was cut by 4 bases, the J end by 3 bases, with 7 bases between.

As DNA, the CDR3 is TGCAGCGTTGAAGGTCCAACGAGGGAGCAGTACTTC. The encoded protein is CSVEGPTREQYF. V and J are TRBV29-1 and TRBJ2-7; D call uncertain. From germline, CDR1 is SQVTM and CDR2 ANQGSEA. This CDR3 comprises 12 residues. Trimming removed 1 base from V and 7 bases from J, with 11 bases in between.

The rearrangement uses TRBV5-4 and TRBJ2-1; 8 nucleotides agree with TRBD2. The CDR3 runs 16 residues. The V segment lost 5 bases and the J segment 0 bases; nucleotides outside the gene matches: 7. CDR1 SGHNT and CDR2 YYREEE come from the germline V gene (reference sequence). Here the CDR3 DNA reads TGTGCCAGCAGACGAACTAGCGGACCCTCCTACAATGAGCAGTTCTTC. Residues: CASRRTSGPSYNEQFF. The full variable domain, with the rest looked up from reference TRBV5-4 and TRBJ2-1, is ETGVTQSPTHLIKTRGQQVTLRCSSQSGHNTVSWYQQALGQGPQFIFQYYREEENGRGNFPPRFSGLQFPNYSSELNVNALELDDSALYLCASRRTSGPSYNEQFFGPGTRLTVL.

This clone showed up just once. The rearrangement uses TRBV2 and TRBJ1-2; a weak D match, TRBD1 (5 bases). Germline values: CDR1 SNHLY, CDR2 FYNNEI. The ends were cut back, 4 bases at V and 8 bases at J, with 17 bases in the middle. The CDR3 covers 14 residues. For the CDR3, the DNA is TGTGCCAGCAGTGTAAGGGGTCGGCTGGGCGGCTACACCTTC. It is translated as CASSVRGRLGGYTF.

This sequence joins TRBV6-1 and TRBJ2-3; TRBD2 agrees at 12 bases. Germline loops: CDR1 MNHNS, CDR2 SASEGT. With V trimmed by 2 bases and J by 4 bases, 1 base remained unmatched. CDR3 length: 15 amino acids. The CDR3 sequence: CASSELAGGPDTQYF. The CDR3 DNA reads as TGTGCCAGCAGTGAACTAGCGGGAGGGCCAGATACGCAGTATTTT.

The V gene is TRBV30, the J gene TRBJ1-6; 11 bases fit TRBD1. The CDR3 spans 16 residues. Germline assignment: CDR1 GTSNPN and CDR2 SVGIG (reference sequence). Trimming removed 5 bases from V and 9 bases from J; junction bases left unmatched: 12. The CDR3 is CAWSGEAGQGVSPLHF. CDR3 coding DNA: TGTGCCTGGTCCGGGGAGGCGGGACAGGGGGTTTCACCCCTCCACTTT.

This clone was picked up a small number of times. J is TRBJ2-1 and V is TRBV7-6, with TRBD1 as a possible D gene (5 bases). The CDR3 contains 14 residues. Germline lookup yields CDR1 SGHVS and CDR2 FNYEAQ. V was trimmed by 1 base and J by 2 bases, leaving 6 bases between them. CDR3 loop: CASSLGTTYNEQFF. The CDR3, as DNA: TGTGCCAGCAGCTTAGGGACAACCTACAATGAGCAGTTCTTC.

The count of this clone is one. V is TRBV12-5 and J is TRBJ2-5; 12 bases match TRBD2. This CDR3 is built from 16 residues. The germline V gene has CDR1 LGHNT and CDR2 FRNRAP. Germline trimming cut 7 bases from V and 0 bases from J; bases unmatched to any gene: 6. The CDR3 coding sequence is TGTGCTAGTGCCTCAGGGACTAGCGGGTACCAAGAGACCCAGTACTTC. Its translation: CASASGTSGYQETQYF.

The CDR3: CASSQDHAGRETQYF. The CDR3 DNA is TGCGCCAGCAGCCAAGATCACGCGGGAAGGGAGACCCAGTACTTC. The chain combines TRBV4-1 with TRBJ2-5, with a possible D match to TRBD2 (6 bases). Per germline, CDR1 MGHRA and CDR2 YSYEKL. V was pared by 0 bases and J by 5 bases, with 13 bases between. CDR3 length equals 15 residues.

This chain links TRBV19 with TRBJ2-1; D is possibly TRBD1 (6 bases). The germline CDR1 and CDR2 sequences are LNHDA and SQIVND (reference sequence). Trimming removed 5 bases from V and 0 bases from J, with 14 bases in between. CDR3 size: 16 residues. The CDR3 bases are TGTGCCAGTAGTGAAACAGGGCCTAGCTCCTACAATGAGCAGTTCTTC. Translating gives CASSETGPSSYNEQFF.

V is TRBV7-6 and J is TRBJ2-2; 9 bases are shared with TRBD1. This CDR3 region has 16 residues. The J segment lost 8 bases and the V segment lost 1 base, leaving 8 bases of the junction unmatched. The germline gives CDR1 SGHVS, CDR2 FNYEAQ. CDR3 bases: TGTGCCAGCAGCTTAGTTTTCGGACAGGGGAAAGGGGAGCTGTTTTTT. This translates into CASSLVFGQGKGELFF. Supplemented by reference TRBV7-6 and TRBJ2-2, the full variable domain reads GAGVSQSPRYKVTKRGQDVALRCDPISGHVSLYWYRQALGQGPEFLTYFNYEAQQDKSGLPNDRFSAERPEGSISTLTIQRTEQRDSAMYRCASSLVFGQGKGELFFGEGSRLTVL.

The rearrangement links TRBV27 to TRBJ2-7; 9 bases are shared with TRBD2. The CDR3 is 16 residues long. Germline V lookup: CDR1 MNHEY, CDR2 SMNVEV (reference sequence). The V gene end was trimmed by 3 bases and the J gene end by 1 base; junction bases not matched to a gene: 7. CDR3 loop: CASSFRTSGPSYEQYF. The CDR3 DNA is TGTGCCAGCAGTTTCCGCACTAGCGGGCCGTCCTACGAGCAGTACTTC.

For this clone: An end of the junction differs from the germline gene, which may be a read error. The chain joins TRBV7-6 to TRBJ2-7; 11 bases line up with TRBD2. Germline loops: CDR1 SGHVS, CDR2 FNYEAQ. This CDR3 contains 13 residues. In nucleotides, the CDR3 is TGTGCCAGCAGCCTAGCGGGAGGCGGCCAGCAGTACTTC. It encodes CASSLAGGGQQYF. Using reference TRBV7-6 and TRBJ2-7 for the parts outside the CDR3, the full variable domain is GAGVSQSPRYKVTKRGQDVALRCDPISGHVSLYWYRQALGQGPEFLTYFNYEAQQDKSGLPNDRFSAERPEGSISTLTIQRTEQRDSAMYRCASSLAGGGQQYFGPGTRLTVT.

This chain uses TRBV28 with TRBJ2-7; D may be TRBD2 (5 bases). Per the germline V gene, CDR1 is MDHEN and CDR2 is SYDVKM. CDR3 size: 15 residues. Between the trimmed V and J ends, which lost 2 bases and 0 bases, there was a span of 11 bases. The CDR3 region has the DNA TGTGCCAGCAGTTTAGGCGGGTCCCCCTCCTACGAGCAGTACTTC. The encoded protein is CASSLGGSPSYEQYF.

As to this clone: One end of the junction is discordant with germline, which a read error may explain. V gene TRBV6-1 combines with J gene TRBJ1-3; 7 bases map to TRBD1. Looked up from germline, CDR1 is MNHNS and CDR2 is SASEGT. The CDR3 totals 14 residues. As DNA, the CDR3 is TGTGCCAGCAGTGAAGCGGCAGGGGGAAGCACCATATATTTT. Translation gives CASSEAAGGSTIYF.

The CDR3 DNA follows: TGTGCCAGCAGCCAAGATGAACAGGGTGTCTATGGCTACACCTTC. It encodes CASSQDEQGVYGYTF. V is TRBV14 and J is TRBJ1-2; possibly TRBD1 for D (6 bases). With 0 bases removed from V and 4 bases from J, the gap between germline ends came to 12 bases. The CDR3 runs to 15 residues. Looked up from germline, CDR1 is SGHDN and CDR2 is FVKESK.

The J gene is TRBJ2-1, the V gene TRBV9; tentative D call: TRBD1 (6 bases). The CDR3 loop spans 13 amino acids. The V end was cut by 4 bases, the J end by 6 bases, with 11 bases between. The germline V gene encodes CDR1 SGDLS and CDR2 YYNGEE. The DNA for the CDR3 is TGTGCCAGCAGCACACAGGGAGTCAATGAGCAGTTCTTC. This gives the protein CASSTQGVNEQFF.

The rearrangement joins TRBV19 to TRBJ2-1, with TRBD2 matching 8 bases. J lost 0 bases, V lost 8 bases, and 6 bases had no gene match. Germline V CDR1 and CDR2: LNHDA, SQIVND (reference sequence). The CDR3 totals 15 residues. The DNA for the CDR3 is TGTGCCAGTGGCAAGCGGGAGAGCTCCTACAATGAGCAGTTCTTC. It yields the protein CASGKRESSYNEQFF.

As for this clone: One end of the junction fails to match germline, which may point to a read error. The chain employs TRBV11-3 and TRBJ2-1, with D perhaps TRBD2 (6 bases). Germline lookup yields CDR1 SGHNT and CDR2 YENEEA. The CDR3 is 15 residues long. CDR3 amino acids: CASRSGTSSHNEQFF. The CDR3 DNA reads as TGTGCCAGCCGATCCGGCACTAGCTCCCACAATGAGCAGTTCTTC.

As DNA, the CDR3 is TGTGCCAGTAGTCGATCCGGGCAGGGGGGTTTAAGGGGCAATCAGCCCCAGCATTTT. Translated, it gives CASSRSGQGGLRGNQPQHF. The chain has TRBV19 and TRBJ1-5; 7 nucleotides align to TRBD1. V shed 5 bases and J 2 bases; nucleotides not matched to a gene: 18. Per germline, CDR1 LNHDA and CDR2 SQIVND (reference sequence). The CDR3 is 19 residues long.

This clone was seen a handful of times. The CDR3: CATHRGRAGYTF. CDR3 nucleotides: TGTGCCACGCACAGGGGGCGAGCGGGCTACACCTTC. The chain links TRBV6-6 to TRBJ1-2; 9 bases map to TRBD1. CDR1 is MNHNY and CDR2 is SVGAGI in the germline V gene (reference sequence). The junction had 8 bases not matched to a gene; V was cut back by 10 bases and J by 8 bases. This CDR3 contains 12 residues.

The V call is TRBV9, the J call TRBJ1-3; TRBD1 is a possible D gene (5 bases). Germline V gene data show CDR1 as SGDLS and CDR2 as YYNGEE. Between the trimmed V and J ends, which lost 4 bases and 0 bases, there was a span of 8 bases. The CDR3 covers 14 residues. Written as DNA, the CDR3 is TGTGCCAGCAGCTCGGGGGACTCTGGAAACACCATATATTTT. Amino acids: CASSSGDSGNTIYF.

A single count supports this clone. CDR3 DNA: TGTGCCAGTAGTATTGGATCCACGGGGAATGAGCAGTTCTTC. It encodes CASSIGSTGNEQFF. The rearrangement uses TRBV19 and TRBJ2-1; maybe TRBD2 (5 bases). The CDR3 is made up of 14 amino acids. Germline assignment: CDR1 LNHDA and CDR2 SQIVND (reference sequence). V was cut by 3 bases and J by 7 bases, with 13 bases left in between.

This clone appeared a single time. This chain links TRBV7-2 with TRBJ2-2, with D perhaps matching TRBD2 (6 bases). Germline V gene lookup returns CDR1 SGHTA and CDR2 FQGNSA. The CDR3 totals 15 residues. Trimming removed 6 bases from V and 4 bases from J, with 15 bases in between. The DNA for the CDR3 is TGTGCCAGCAGACTTTCTCGGGAGAGCACCGGGGAGCTGTTTTTT. Translating gives CASRLSRESTGELFF.

The chain links TRBV19 to TRBJ1-1; D may be TRBD1 (5 bases). CDR3 length: 16 residues. CDR1 is LNHDA, CDR2 SQIVND, per germline (reference sequence). The V gene lost 8 bases and the J gene lost 1 base, with 20 bases spanning the gap. In DNA, the CDR3 is TGTGCCAGTTCGGGTAGGTGGGGGGGGACGAACACTGAAGCTTTCTTT. It specifies CASSGRWGGTNTEAFF. The variable domain in full, completed from reference TRBV19 and TRBJ1-1, reads DGGITQSPKYLFRKEGQNVTLSCEQNLNHDAMYWYRQDPGQGLRLIYYSQIVNDFQKGDIAEGYSVSREKKESFPLTVTSAQKNPTAFYLCASSGRWGGTNTEAFFGQGTRLTVV.